This T cell receptor (beta chain) was profiled in a study of STAT5B mutations in CD4+ large granular lymphocyte leukemia. The study, taken as a whole, reports: Main leukemic clonotypes were patient-specific, but roughly 25% appeared at low frequency elsewhere. Data were not HLA-matched across samples.

As regards this clone: No antigen is known for it.

The germline V gene has CDR1 MNHEY and CDR2 SVGAGI. The germline V and J ends were trimmed by 2 bases and 3 bases, with 14 bases remaining between them. This CDR3 region has 16 residues. Buffy coats from healthy blood donors served as controls. As handled by the study authors: The detection floor for productive clonotype frequency was 2.59 x 10-5. TCRdb's table, derived via immunoSEQ multiplex PCR, lists solely in-frame clones and lacks some. The DNA was the basis for D and trimming; V, J and clone size are from that table. The data show 45,000 to 50,000 clones, roughly four fifths seen once. The chain has TRBV6-5 and TRBJ2-1, with D perhaps matching TRBD1 or TRBD2 (5 bases each). The sequence derives from a human donor in good health. The sample comprised CD4+ T cells from blood buffy coats. The DNA of the CDR3 is TGTGCCAGCAGTTACCGGGGCCCGGAATACTACAATGAGCAGTTCTTC. It encodes CASSYRGPEYYNEQFF.